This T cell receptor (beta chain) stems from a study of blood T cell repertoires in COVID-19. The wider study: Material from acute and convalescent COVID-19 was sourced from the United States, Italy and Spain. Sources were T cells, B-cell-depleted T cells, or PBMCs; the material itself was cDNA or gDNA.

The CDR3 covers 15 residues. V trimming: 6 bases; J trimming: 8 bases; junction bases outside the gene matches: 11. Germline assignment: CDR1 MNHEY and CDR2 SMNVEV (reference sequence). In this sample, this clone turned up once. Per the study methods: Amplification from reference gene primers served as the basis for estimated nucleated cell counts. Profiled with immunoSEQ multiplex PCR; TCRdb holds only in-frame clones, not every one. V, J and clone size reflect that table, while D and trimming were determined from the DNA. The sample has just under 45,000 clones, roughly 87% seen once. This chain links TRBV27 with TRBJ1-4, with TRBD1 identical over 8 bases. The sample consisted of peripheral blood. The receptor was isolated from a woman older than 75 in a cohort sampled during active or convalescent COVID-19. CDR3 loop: CASREAGGFEEKLFF. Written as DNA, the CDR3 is TGTGCCAGCAGGGAAGCAGGGGGCTTTGAAGAAAAACTGTTTTTT.